This T cell receptor beta chain was recorded in a study of blood T cell repertoires in COVID-19. Clones were read by immunoSEQ multiplex PCR, and TCRdb kept only the in-frame ones, dropping some. The sample has roughly 80,000 clones, roughly 89% seen once. V shed 3 bases, J shed 2 bases, and the junction held 6 bases outside the gene matches. This CDR3 has 16 amino acids. Germline lookup yields CDR1 SGHNT and CDR2 YYREEE (reference sequence). This chain links TRBV5-4 with TRBJ2-3, with 10 bases that match TRBD2. The sequenced sample consisted of peripheral blood. This clonotype was sampled from an elderly woman with active or convalescent COVID-19. The CDR3 loop is CASSSRLAGDTDTQYF. The CDR3 region has the DNA TGTGCCAGCAGCTCTCGCCTAGCGGGGGACACAGATACGCAGTATTTT.